This T cell receptor (beta chain) appears in the sequencing data of a study of blood T cell repertoires in COVID-19. Turning to the study itself: Acute and convalescent COVID-19 specimens originated in the United States, Italy and Spain. Sample material is recorded as cDNA or gDNA derived from T cells, B-cell-depleted T cells, or PBMCs.

This clone has just a few counts. Clones were read by immunoSEQ multiplex PCR, and TCRdb kept only the in-frame ones, dropping some. The sample gives about 160,000 clones, 85% to 90% of which show up once; around 7% is in the top ten. The specimen sequenced was peripheral blood. This receptor was obtained from a man in his fifties with active or convalescent COVID-19.

The CDR3 is CASSQGLRANEQFF. Here the CDR3 DNA reads TGTGCCAGCAGCCAAGGACTGCGTGCTAATGAGCAGTTCTTC. The rearrangement uses TRBV3-1 (or the pseudogene TRBV3-2) and TRBJ2-1; D gene unclear. Trimming stripped 1 base from V and 7 bases from J, with 11 bases between. CDR1 is LGHDT, CDR2 YNNKEL, per germline (reference sequence). The CDR3 extends over 14 amino acids.